The 27 T cell receptor beta chains reported below all come from one sample, sequenced in a study of blood T cell repertoires in COVID-19. This table comes from immunoSEQ multiplex PCR, and its TCRdb copy is limited to in-frame clones, with some not included. The sample consists of roughly 140,000 clones, about 85% of them appearing once. Sequenced input: peripheral blood. The receptors stem from a woman in her fifties or sixties with COVID-19, enrolled during active disease.

The chain combines TRBV11-1 with TRBJ1-2; D is uncertain. The CDR3 runs to 16 residues. From germline, CDR1 is SGHAT and CDR2 FQDESV (reference sequence). The germline V and J ends were trimmed by 4 bases and 7 bases, with 22 bases remaining between them. The CDR3 here is CASSSPGLRIHSGYTF. DNA for the CDR3: TGTGCCAGCAGCTCACCGGGATTACGAATTCATAGTGGCTACACCTTC.

This clone was picked up one time. The chain recombines TRBV6-5 with TRBJ2-1; TRBD2 matches at 7 bases. Germline V gene data show CDR1 as MNHEY and CDR2 as SVGAGI. This CDR3 contains 15 residues. After removal of 5 bases from V and 5 bases from J, the junction contained 9 bases not matched to a gene. The DNA for the CDR3 is TGTGCCAGCAGTAGCTTGGCTAGCGGAAACAATGAGCAGTTCTTC. This codes for CASSSLASGNNEQFF.

This clone occurred once. The chain is built from TRBV10-1 and TRBJ2-7; D call uncertain. CDR1 is WNHNN and CDR2 is SYGVQD in the germline V gene (reference sequence). There are 12 residues in the CDR3. Trimming stripped 10 bases from V and 0 bases from J, with 10 bases between. The CDR3 region is CATYDISYEQYF. Here the CDR3 DNA reads TGCGCCACCTACGACATCTCCTACGAGCAGTACTTC.

V gene TRBV28 combines with J gene TRBJ1-2; D not certain. Trimming stripped 8 bases from V and 2 bases from J, with 12 bases between. CDR1 MDHEN and CDR2 SYDVKM come from the germline V gene. This CDR3 spans 13 amino acids. The CDR3 DNA reads as TGTGCCAGCGGTGCGGATCCAAACTATGGCTACACCTTC. This encodes CASGADPNYGYTF.

The chain employs TRBV6-6 and TRBJ2-1, with 9 bases aligning to TRBD1. V trimming: 2 bases; J trimming: 15 bases; junction bases outside the gene matches: 5. CDR1 is MNHNY, CDR2 SVGAGI, per germline (reference sequence). The CDR3 spans 12 residues. The CDR3 loop reads CASSYRQGGLFF. The DNA of the CDR3 is TGTGCCAGCAGTTACAGACAGGGGGGTCTGTTCTTC.

The chain combines TRBV11-3 with TRBJ2-1; weak D call: TRBD2 (6 bases). Germline values: CDR1 SGHNT, CDR2 YENEEA. The CDR3 covers 14 residues. The V end was cut by 1 base, the J end by 5 bases, with 9 bases between. CDR3 protein: CASSLGAGNNEQFF. The CDR3 nucleotides read TGTGCCAGCAGCTTAGGGGCGGGAAACAATGAGCAGTTCTTC.

DNA of the CDR3: TGTGCCAGTAGTAACAGGGGTGAGGTGGGCGAGCAGTACTTC. The encoded protein is CASSNRGEVGEQYF. V and J are TRBV19 and TRBJ2-7; the match to TRBD1 covers 7 bases. The CDR3 contains 14 residues. Germline V gives CDR1 LNHDA, CDR2 SQIVND (reference sequence). The V and J ends lost 4 bases and 6 bases, in that order; junction bases with no gene match: 9.

V gene TRBV7-9 combines with J gene TRBJ2-1; D remains unclear. CDR3 length: 14 residues. Trimming removed 1 base from V and 4 bases from J, with 8 bases in between. Per the germline V gene, CDR1 is SEHNR and CDR2 is FQNEAQ (reference sequence). The CDR3 sequence: CASSLESGYNEQFF. In nucleotides, the CDR3 is TGTGCCAGCAGCTTAGAGTCAGGTTACAATGAGCAGTTCTTC.

The CDR3 sequence is CSVELAGGPETQYF. Written as DNA, the CDR3 is TGCAGCGTTGAGCTAGCGGGGGGCCCAGAGACCCAGTACTTC. The genes are TRBV29-1 and TRBJ2-5, with TRBD2 matching over 11 bases. The trim removed 3 bases at V and 4 bases at J, leaving 4 bases unmatched. Per germline, CDR1 SQVTM and CDR2 ANQGSEA. The CDR3 runs to 14 residues. Complete variable domain (other parts from reference TRBV29-1 and TRBJ2-5): SAVISQKPSRDICQRGTSLTIQCQVDSQVTMMFWYRQQPGQSLTLIATANQGSEATYESGFVIDKFPISRPNLTFSTLTVSNMSPEDSSIYLCSVELAGGPETQYFGPGTRLLVL.

This clone was picked up a small number of times. V gene TRBV10-2 combines with J gene TRBJ1-5; D is undetermined. Deletions cut 6 bases from V and 1 base from J, with 19 bases between. Germline CDR1 is WSHSY and CDR2 is SAAADI. The CDR3 runs 17 residues. The CDR3 DNA follows: TGCGCCAGCAGCGCCACCTATCGTCGGGTAAGCAATCAGCCCCAGCATTTT. This sequence encodes CASSATYRRVSNQPQHF.

The V call is TRBV24-1, the J call TRBJ2-2; TRBD1 matches 7 bases. This CDR3 contains 15 residues. V shed 3 bases, J shed 6 bases, and the junction held 6 bases outside the gene matches. The germline V gene encodes CDR1 KGHDR and CDR2 SFDVKD. CDR3 loop: CATSDPTGPPGELFF. The DNA for the CDR3 is TGTGCCACCAGTGATCCGACAGGGCCTCCCGGGGAGCTGTTTTTT.

The rearrangement uses TRBV5-1 and TRBJ2-5; 7 bases match TRBD1. The CDR3 length is 17 residues. V was clipped by 2 bases and J by 4 bases; unmatched bases: 14. The germline CDR1 and CDR2 sequences are SGHRS and YFSETQ. CDR3 loop: CASSLANWDRTGETQYF. The CDR3, as DNA: TGCGCCAGCAGCTTAGCCAACTGGGACAGAACGGGAGAGACCCAGTACTTC.

This sequence joins TRBV19 and TRBJ1-1; 7 nucleotides match TRBD1. CDR1 is LNHDA, CDR2 SQIVND, per germline (reference sequence). After removal of 3 bases from V and 2 bases from J, the junction contained 3 bases not matched to a gene. CDR3 length: 14 residues. The CDR3 nucleotides read TGTGCCAGTAGTATTAACAGGGGTAACACTGAAGCTTTCTTT. It is translated as CASSINRGNTEAFF.

The chain recombines TRBV10-2 with TRBJ2-7; no definite D call. This CDR3 region has 12 residues. The germline V gene encodes CDR1 WSHSY and CDR2 SAAADI. With 6 bases removed from V and 1 base from J, the gap between germline ends came to 7 bases. In DNA form, the CDR3 reads TGCGCCAGCAGGACTCATTCCTACGAGCAGTACTTC. Its protein product is CASRTHSYEQYF.

In this sample, this clone turned up once. The rearrangement links TRBV18 to TRBJ1-6; a weak D match, TRBD1 (6 bases). V was cut by 0 bases and J by 7 bases, with 16 bases left in between. Germline assignment: CDR1 KGHSH and CDR2 LQKENI. This CDR3 is built from 17 residues. CDR3 nucleotides: TGTGCCAGCTCACCACCCAAGGCAGGGGCGGAAAATTCACCCCTCCACTTT. Translated, it gives CASSPPKAGAENSPLHF.

The chain carries TRBV24-1 and TRBJ2-2; 7 nucleotides line up with TRBD2. The CDR3 has 17 amino acids. V dropped 4 bases and J dropped 7; count of bases not matched to a gene: 14. CDR1 and CDR2 from the germline V gene are KGHDR and SFDVKD. The CDR3 DNA is TGTGCCACCAGTGACCCCCCGGGGGGTACGATGGGCGGGGAGCTGTTTTTT. Amino acids: CATSDPPGGTMGGELFF.

V and J are TRBV6-4 and TRBJ1-1; D ambiguous. V lost 6 bases and J 5 bases, leaving 13 bases between the germline ends. The CDR3 covers 13 residues. Germline V CDR1 and CDR2: MRHNA, SNTAGT. The CDR3 here is CASSPERGTEAFF. The DNA for the CDR3 is TGTGCCAGCAGCCCCGAGAGAGGAACTGAAGCTTTCTTT.

V usage is TRBV19 and J usage is TRBJ1-4, with D perhaps TRBD1 (5 bases). V lost 3 bases and J lost 4, with 15 bases in between. CDR3 size: 16 residues. Germline V gene lookup returns CDR1 LNHDA and CDR2 SQIVND (reference sequence). The CDR3 reads CASSIGGGLVNEKLFF. CDR3 DNA sequence: TGTGCCAGTAGTATCGGCGGGGGACTAGTTAATGAAAAACTGTTTTTT.

The chain employs TRBV10-2 and TRBJ1-2, with 12 positions matching TRBD1. Germline CDR1 WSHSY, CDR2 SAAADI. Trimming removed 6 bases from V and 0 bases from J; junction bases left unmatched: 2. CDR3 length: 15 residues. CDR3 amino acids: CASRGQGASNYGYTF. The CDR3, as DNA: TGCGCCAGCAGGGGACAGGGGGCTTCTAACTATGGCTACACCTTC.

The chain uses TRBV7-9 and TRBJ2-7, with 8 bases that match TRBD2. From germline, CDR1 is SEHNR and CDR2 FQNEAQ (reference sequence). Germline trimming cut 5 bases from V and 5 bases from J; bases unmatched to any gene: 8. The CDR3 extends over 14 amino acids. The CDR3 DNA sequence: TGTGCCAGCAGCCCCGGGACTAGTTTCCACGAGCAGTACTTC. It yields the protein CASSPGTSFHEQYF.

This clone has only a few counts. The V call is TRBV7-3, the J call TRBJ2-1, with D tentatively TRBD1 (6 bases). Germline V gene lookup returns CDR1 SGHTA and CDR2 FQGTGA. Deletions cut 3 bases from V and 7 bases from J, with 13 bases between. The CDR3 extends over 14 amino acids. The CDR3 loop is CASSFNGQRNEQFF. In nucleotides, the CDR3 is TGTGCCAGCAGCTTCAATGGACAGAGGAATGAGCAGTTCTTC.

V and J are TRBV7-2 and TRBJ1-1; 7 nucleotides line up with TRBD1. V was clipped by 7 bases and J by 5 bases; unmatched bases: 10. This CDR3 spans 14 amino acids. Germline V CDR1 and CDR2: SGHTA, FQGNSA. DNA of the CDR3: TGTGCCAGCACCCCTAACAGGGGAAGAACTGAAGCTTTCTTT. Translating gives CASTPNRGRTEAFF.

This chain connects TRBV7-9 to TRBJ1-1, with D possibly matching TRBD1 (6 bases). Germline-derived CDR1 and CDR2 are SEHNR and FQNEAQ (reference sequence). The ends were cut back, 1 base at V and 6 bases at J, with 12 bases in the middle. The CDR3 spans 14 residues. CDR3 protein: CASSLVGKGAEAFF. In nucleotides, the CDR3 is TGTGCCAGCAGCTTAGTGGGGAAGGGGGCTGAAGCTTTCTTT.

The chain joins TRBV5-1 to TRBJ1-3, with 7 bases identical to TRBD1. CDR3 length equals 14 residues. CDR1 is SGHRS and CDR2 is YFSETQ in the germline V gene. V lost 6 bases and J lost 2; bases outside the gene matches: 5. The CDR3 region is CASTQGVAGNTIYF. The CDR3 nucleotides are TGCGCCAGCACCCAGGGGGTAGCTGGAAACACCATATATTTT.

This clone occurred a few times. The chain carries TRBV20-1 and TRBJ2-3, with 12 bases fitting TRBD2. Germline trimming cut 3 bases from V and 8 bases from J; bases unmatched to any gene: 12. Germline lookup yields CDR1 DFQATT and CDR2 SNEGSKA (reference sequence). The CDR3 runs 16 residues. The CDR3: CSASGASGGDSGTQYF. DNA of the CDR3: TGCAGTGCTAGTGGGGCTAGCGGGGGGGATAGCGGTACGCAGTATTTT.

In its sample, this clone was seen a few times. The J gene is TRBJ1-5, the V gene TRBV3-1 (or the pseudogene TRBV3-2), with 10 positions matching TRBD1. In germline, CDR1 is LGHDT, CDR2 YNNKEL (reference sequence). V dropped 4 bases and J dropped 2; count of bases not matched to a gene: 11. The CDR3 covers 18 residues. The CDR3 region is CASSRTGQGTLGNQPQHF. CDR3 DNA: TGTGCCAGCAGCCGTACGGGACAGGGGACGCTTGGCAATCAGCCCCAGCATTTT.

The rearrangement links TRBV14 to TRBJ1-2; D remains unclear. Germline V gene lookup returns CDR1 SGHDN and CDR2 FVKESK. Trimming removed 0 bases at V and 7 bases at J, with 9 bases between. The CDR3 sequence is 13 residues long. This chain's CDR3 is CASSQEIRGGYTF. CDR3 DNA sequence: TGTGCCAGCAGCCAAGAGATACGGGGTGGCTACACCTTC.